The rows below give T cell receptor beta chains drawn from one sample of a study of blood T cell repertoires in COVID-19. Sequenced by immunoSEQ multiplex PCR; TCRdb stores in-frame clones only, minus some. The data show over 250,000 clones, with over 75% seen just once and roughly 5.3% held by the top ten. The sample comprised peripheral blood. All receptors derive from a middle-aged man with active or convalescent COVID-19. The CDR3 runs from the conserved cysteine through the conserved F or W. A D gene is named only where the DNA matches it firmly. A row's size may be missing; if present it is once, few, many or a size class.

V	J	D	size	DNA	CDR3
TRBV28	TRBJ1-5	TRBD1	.	TGTGCCAGCATCGGAGGGGGCTCATTCAATCAGCCCCAGCATTTT	CASIGGGSFNQPQHF
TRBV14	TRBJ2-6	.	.	TGTGCCAGCAGCCCCCCAGGGTCTGGGGCCAACGTCCTGACTTTC	CASSPPGSGANVLTF
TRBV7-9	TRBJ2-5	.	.	TGTGCCAGCAGCCCCCCAGGAGAGACCCAGTACTTC	CASSPPGETQYF
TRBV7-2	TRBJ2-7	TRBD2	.	TGTGCCAGCAGCTTAGTAGTTACTAGCGGGTTACCAATGGCGCAGTACTTC	CASSLVVTSGLPMAQYF
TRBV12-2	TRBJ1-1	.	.	TGTGCAAGTCGCTTAGTGGACGATACTTCGGACATACACACTGAAGCTTTCTTT	CASRLVDDTSDIHTEAFF
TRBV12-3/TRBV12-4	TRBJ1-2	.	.	TGTGCCAGCAGTCAACAGGGTGGATATGGCTACACCTTC	CASSQQGGYGYTF
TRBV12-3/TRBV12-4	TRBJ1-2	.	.	TGTGCCAGCTCACAGGGAAGGGACTATGGCTACACCTTC	CASSQGRDYGYTF
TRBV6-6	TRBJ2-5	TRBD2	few	TGTGCCAGCAGTTACTCCGGCGGGAGGGCCGGGGAGACCCAGTACTTC	CASSYSGGRAGETQYF
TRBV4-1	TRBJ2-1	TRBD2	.	TGCGCCAGCAGCCAGACTAGCGGGAGGAATGAGCAGTTCTTC	CASSQTSGRNEQFF
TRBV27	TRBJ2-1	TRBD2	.	TGTGCCAGCAGTCGAGCGGGAGGGCCAGGTAATGAGCAGTTCTTC	CASSRAGGPGNEQFF
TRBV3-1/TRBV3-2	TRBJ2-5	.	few	TGTGCCAGCAGTCAGGGGTGGGGGGAGACCCAGTACTTC	CASSQGWGETQYF
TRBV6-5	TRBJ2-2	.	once	TGTGCCAGCAGTTACTCGAGGCAGCACACCGGGGAGCTGTTTTTT	CASSYSRQHTGELFF
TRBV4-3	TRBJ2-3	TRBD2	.	TGCGCCAGCAGCCAAGATCTGGCTAGCGGGGTCAGCACAGATACGCAGTATTTT	CASSQDLASGVSTDTQYF